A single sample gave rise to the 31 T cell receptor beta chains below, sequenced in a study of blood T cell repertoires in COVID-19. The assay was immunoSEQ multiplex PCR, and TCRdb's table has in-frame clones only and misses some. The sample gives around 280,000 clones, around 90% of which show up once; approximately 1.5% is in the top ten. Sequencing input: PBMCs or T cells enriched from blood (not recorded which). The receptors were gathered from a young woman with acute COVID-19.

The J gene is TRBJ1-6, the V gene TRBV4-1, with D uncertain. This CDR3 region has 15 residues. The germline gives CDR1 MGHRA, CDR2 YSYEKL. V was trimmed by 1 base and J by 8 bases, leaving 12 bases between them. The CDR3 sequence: CASSQVGVGYSPLHF. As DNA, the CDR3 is TGCGCCAGCAGCCAAGTCGGGGTGGGATATTCACCCCTCCACTTT.

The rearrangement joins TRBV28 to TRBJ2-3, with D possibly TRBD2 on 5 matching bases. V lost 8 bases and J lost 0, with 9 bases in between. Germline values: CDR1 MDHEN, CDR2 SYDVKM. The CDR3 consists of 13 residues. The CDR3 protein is CASGSLSTDTQYF. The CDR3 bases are TGTGCCAGCGGGAGCTTAAGCACAGATACGCAGTATTTT.

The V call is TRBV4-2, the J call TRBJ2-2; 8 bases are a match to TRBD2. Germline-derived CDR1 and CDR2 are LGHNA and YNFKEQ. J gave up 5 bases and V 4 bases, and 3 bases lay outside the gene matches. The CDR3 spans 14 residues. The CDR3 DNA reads TGTGCCAGCAGCCGAGCTAGCGGGACCGGGGAGCTGTTTTTT. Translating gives CASSRASGTGELFF.

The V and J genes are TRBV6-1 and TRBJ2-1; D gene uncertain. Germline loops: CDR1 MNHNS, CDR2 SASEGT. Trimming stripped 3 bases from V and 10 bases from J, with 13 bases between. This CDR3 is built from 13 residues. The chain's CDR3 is CASSETLPKEQFF. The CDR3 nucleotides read TGTGCCAGCAGTGAGACTCTCCCTAAAGAGCAGTTCTTC.

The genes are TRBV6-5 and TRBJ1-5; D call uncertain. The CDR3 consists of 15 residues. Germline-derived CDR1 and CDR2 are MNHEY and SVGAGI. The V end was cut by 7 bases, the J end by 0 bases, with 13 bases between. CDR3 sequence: CASTSTYYSNQPQHF. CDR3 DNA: TGTGCCAGCACCAGTACCTACTATAGCAATCAGCCCCAGCATTTT.

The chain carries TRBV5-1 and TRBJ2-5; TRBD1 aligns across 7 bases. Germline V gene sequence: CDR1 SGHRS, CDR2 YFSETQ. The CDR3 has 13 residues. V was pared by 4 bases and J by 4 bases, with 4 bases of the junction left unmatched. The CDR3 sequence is CASSPRQGETQYF. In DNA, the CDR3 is TGCGCCAGCAGCCCGCGACAGGGAGAGACCCAGTACTTC.

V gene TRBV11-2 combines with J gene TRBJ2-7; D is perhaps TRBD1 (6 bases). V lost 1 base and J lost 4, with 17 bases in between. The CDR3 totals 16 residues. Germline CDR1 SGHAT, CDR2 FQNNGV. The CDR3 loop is CASSLVVVGANYEQYF. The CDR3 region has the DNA TGTGCCAGCAGCTTAGTCGTCGTGGGGGCAAATTACGAGCAGTACTTC.

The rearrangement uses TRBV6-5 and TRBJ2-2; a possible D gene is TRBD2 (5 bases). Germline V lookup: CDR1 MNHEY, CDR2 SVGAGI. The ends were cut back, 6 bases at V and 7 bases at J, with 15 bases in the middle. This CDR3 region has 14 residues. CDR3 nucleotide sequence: TGTGCCAGCAGCGGGCCTAGCAAAATCGGGGAGCTGTTTTTT. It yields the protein CASSGPSKIGELFF.

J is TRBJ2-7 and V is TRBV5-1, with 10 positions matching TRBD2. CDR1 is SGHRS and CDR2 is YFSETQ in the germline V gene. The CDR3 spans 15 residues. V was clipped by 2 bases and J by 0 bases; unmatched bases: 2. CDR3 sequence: CASSFTSGASYEQYF. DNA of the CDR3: TGCGCCAGCAGCTTCACTAGCGGGGCCTCCTACGAGCAGTACTTC.

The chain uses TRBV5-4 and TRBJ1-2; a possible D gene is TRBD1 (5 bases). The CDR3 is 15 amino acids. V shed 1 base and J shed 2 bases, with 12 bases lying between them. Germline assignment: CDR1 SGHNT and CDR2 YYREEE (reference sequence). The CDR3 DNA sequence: TGTGCCAGCAGCTTGCCGGCCAGGGTGAACTATGGCTACACCTTC. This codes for CASSLPARVNYGYTF.

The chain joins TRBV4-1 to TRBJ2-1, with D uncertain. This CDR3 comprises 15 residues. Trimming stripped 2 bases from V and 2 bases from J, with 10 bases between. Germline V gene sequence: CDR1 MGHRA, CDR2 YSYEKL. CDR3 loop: CASSQRGFTYNEQFF. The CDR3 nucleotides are TGCGCCAGCAGCCAAAGAGGATTCACCTACAATGAGCAGTTCTTC.

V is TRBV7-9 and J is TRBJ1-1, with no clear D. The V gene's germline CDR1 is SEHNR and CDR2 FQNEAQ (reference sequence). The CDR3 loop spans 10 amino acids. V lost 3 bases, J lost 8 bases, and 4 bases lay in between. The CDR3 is CASSFLEAFF. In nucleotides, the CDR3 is TGTGCCAGCAGCTTCCTGGAAGCTTTCTTT.

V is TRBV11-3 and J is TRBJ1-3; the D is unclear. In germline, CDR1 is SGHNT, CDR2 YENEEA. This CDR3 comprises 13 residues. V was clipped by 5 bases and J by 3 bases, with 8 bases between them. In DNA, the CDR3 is TGTGCCAGCAGCCGCGGCGGTGGAAACACCATATATTTT. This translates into CASSRGGGNTIYF.

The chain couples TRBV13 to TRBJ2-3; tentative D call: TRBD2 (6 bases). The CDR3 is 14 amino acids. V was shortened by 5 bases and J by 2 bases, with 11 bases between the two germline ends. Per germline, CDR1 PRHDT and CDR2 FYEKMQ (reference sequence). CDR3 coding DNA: TGTGCCAGCAGCCGAGCGGGTTCCACAGATACGCAGTATTTT. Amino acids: CASSRAGSTDTQYF. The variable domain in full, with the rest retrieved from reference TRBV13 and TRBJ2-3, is AAGVIQSPRHLIKEKRETATLKCYPIPRHDTVYWYQQGPGQDPQFLISFYEKMQSDKGSIPDRFSAQQFSDYHSELNMSSLELGDSALYFCASSRAGSTDTQYFGPGTRLTVL.

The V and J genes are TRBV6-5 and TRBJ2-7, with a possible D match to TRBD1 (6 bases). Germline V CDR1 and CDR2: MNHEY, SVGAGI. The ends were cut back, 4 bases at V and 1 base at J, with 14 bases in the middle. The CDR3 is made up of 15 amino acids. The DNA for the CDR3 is TGTGCCAGCAGTTTGGGAACAGGGCCATCCTACGAGCAGTACTTC. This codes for CASSLGTGPSYEQYF.

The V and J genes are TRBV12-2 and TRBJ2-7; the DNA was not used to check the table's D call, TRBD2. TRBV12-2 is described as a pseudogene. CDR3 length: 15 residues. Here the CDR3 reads CASRSQGGSCYEQYF. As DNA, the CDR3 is TGTGCAAGTCGCTCCCAAGGAGGGAGCTGCTACGAGCAGTACTTC.

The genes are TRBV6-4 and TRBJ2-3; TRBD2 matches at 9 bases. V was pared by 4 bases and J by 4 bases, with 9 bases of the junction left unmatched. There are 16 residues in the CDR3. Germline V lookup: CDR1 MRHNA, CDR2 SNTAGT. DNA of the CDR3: TGTGCCAGCAGTGCCTCGGGTAGCGGGAGTTCAGATACGCAGTATTTT. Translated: CASSASGSGSSDTQYF.

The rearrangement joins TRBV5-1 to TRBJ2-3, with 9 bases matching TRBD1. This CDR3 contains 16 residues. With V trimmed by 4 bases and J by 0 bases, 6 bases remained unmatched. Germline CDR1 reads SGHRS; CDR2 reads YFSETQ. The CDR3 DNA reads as TGCGCCAGCAGCCTGAGTGGACAGGGGAGCACAGATACGCAGTATTTT. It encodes CASSLSGQGSTDTQYF.

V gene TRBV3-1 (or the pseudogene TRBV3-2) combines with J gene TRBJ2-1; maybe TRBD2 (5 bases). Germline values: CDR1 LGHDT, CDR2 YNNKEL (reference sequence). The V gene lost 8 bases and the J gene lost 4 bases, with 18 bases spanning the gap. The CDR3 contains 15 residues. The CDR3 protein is CASRGKKPVYNEQFF. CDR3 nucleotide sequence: TGTGCCAGCCGAGGGAAGAAGCCGGTTTACAATGAGCAGTTCTTC.

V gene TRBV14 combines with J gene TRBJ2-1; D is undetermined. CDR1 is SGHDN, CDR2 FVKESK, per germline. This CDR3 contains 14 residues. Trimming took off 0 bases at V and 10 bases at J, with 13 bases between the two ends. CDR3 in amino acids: CASSQEWAAREQFF. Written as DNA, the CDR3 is TGTGCCAGCAGCCAAGAATGGGCAGCAAGGGAGCAGTTCTTC.

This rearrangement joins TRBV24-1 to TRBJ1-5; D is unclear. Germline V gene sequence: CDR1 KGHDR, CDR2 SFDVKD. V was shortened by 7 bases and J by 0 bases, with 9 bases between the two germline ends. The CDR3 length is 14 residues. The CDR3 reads CATSDRYSNQPQHF. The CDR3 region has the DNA TGTGCCACCAGCGATCGCTATAGCAATCAGCCCCAGCATTTT.

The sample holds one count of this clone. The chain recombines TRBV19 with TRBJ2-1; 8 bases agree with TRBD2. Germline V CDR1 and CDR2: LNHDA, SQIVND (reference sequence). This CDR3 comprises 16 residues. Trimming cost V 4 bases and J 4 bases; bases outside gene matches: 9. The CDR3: CASSTAGGPSYNEQFF. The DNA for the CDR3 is TGTGCCAGTAGTACTGCGGGAGGCCCCTCTTACAATGAGCAGTTCTTC. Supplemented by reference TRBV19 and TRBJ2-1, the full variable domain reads DGGITQSPKYLFRKEGQNVTLSCEQNLNHDAMYWYRQDPGQGLRLIYYSQIVNDFQKGDIAEGYSVSREKKESFPLTVTSAQKNPTAFYLCASSTAGGPSYNEQFFGPGTRLTVL.

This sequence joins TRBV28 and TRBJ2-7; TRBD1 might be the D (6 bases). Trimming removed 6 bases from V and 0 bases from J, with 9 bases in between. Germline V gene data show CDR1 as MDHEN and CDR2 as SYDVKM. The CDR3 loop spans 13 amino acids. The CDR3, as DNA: TGTGCCAGCAGGGGGGCGGACTCCTACGAGCAGTACTTC. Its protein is CASRGADSYEQYF.

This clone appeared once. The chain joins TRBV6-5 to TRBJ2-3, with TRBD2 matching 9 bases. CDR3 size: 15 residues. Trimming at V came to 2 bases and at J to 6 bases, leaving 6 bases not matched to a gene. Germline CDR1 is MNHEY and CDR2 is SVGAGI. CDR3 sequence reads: CASSYLPSGMDTQYF. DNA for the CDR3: TGTGCCAGCAGTTACCTCCCTAGCGGGATGGATACGCAGTATTTT.

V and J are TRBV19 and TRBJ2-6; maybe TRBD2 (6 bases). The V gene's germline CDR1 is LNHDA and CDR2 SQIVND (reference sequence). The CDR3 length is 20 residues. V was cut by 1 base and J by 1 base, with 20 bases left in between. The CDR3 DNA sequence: TGTGCCAGTAGTATAGCGTGGAGGGGCCGACGCACTTCTGGGGCCAACGTCCTGACTTTC. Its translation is CASSIAWRGRRTSGANVLTF.

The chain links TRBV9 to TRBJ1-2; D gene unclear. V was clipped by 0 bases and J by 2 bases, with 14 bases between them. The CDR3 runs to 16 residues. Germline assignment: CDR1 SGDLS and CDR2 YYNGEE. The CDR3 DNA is TGTGCCAGCAGCGTAGGAGTAGGAGGGTTAAACTATGGCTACACCTTC. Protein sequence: CASSVGVGGLNYGYTF.

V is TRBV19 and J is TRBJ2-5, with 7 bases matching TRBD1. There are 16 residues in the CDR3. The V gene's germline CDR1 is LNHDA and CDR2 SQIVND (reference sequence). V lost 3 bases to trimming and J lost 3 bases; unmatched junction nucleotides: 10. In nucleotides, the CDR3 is TGTGCCAGTAGTATGGGTTTTGGACAGGTAAAAGAGACCCAGTACTTC. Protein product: CASSMGFGQVKETQYF.

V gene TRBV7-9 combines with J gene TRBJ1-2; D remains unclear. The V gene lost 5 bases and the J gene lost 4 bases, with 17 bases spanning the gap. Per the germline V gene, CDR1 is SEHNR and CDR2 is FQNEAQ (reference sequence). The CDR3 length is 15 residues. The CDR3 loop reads CASSHSLVAPYGYTF. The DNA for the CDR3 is TGTGCCAGCAGCCATTCATTGGTGGCCCCCTATGGCTACACCTTC.

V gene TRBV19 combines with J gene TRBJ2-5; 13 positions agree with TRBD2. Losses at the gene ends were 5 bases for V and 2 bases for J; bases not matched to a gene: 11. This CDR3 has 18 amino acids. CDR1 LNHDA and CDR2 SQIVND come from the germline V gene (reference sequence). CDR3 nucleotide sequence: TGTGCCAGTAGTGTTAGGACTCGGACTAGCGGGGGACAAGAGACCCAGTACTTC. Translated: CASSVRTRTSGGQETQYF.

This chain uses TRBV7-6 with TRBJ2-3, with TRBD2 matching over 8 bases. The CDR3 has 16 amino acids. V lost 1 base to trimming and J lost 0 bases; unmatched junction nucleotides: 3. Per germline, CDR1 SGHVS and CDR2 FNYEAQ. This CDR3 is CASSLVSGGSTDTQYF. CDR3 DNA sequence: TGTGCCAGCAGCTTAGTTTCGGGGGGGAGCACAGATACGCAGTATTTT.

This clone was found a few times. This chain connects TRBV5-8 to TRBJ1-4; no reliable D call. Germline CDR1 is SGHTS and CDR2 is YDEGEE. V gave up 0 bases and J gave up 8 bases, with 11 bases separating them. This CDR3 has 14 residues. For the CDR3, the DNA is TGTGCCAGCAGCTTGGCCTCCCCGAGGGAAAAACTGTTTTTT. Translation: CASSLASPREKLFF.